Below, one T cell receptor (beta chain) is given with its context. Its antigen target is currently unknown. No quality values exist for individual bases; no much larger clone is one base distant. Per the germline V gene, KGHSH is the CDR1 and LQKENI is the CDR2. For this chain, trimming is 0 bases at the V end and 3 bases at the J end, and the number of junction bases without a gene match is 5. The CDR3 numbers 17 residues from cysteine through phenylalanine. Just CDR3 DNA is preserved here, 51 bases in frame from base 1. Whole blood was collected in K2EDTA tubes by collaborating institutions according to the institutions' own protocols. For TCRbeta analysis, collaborators shipped samples as frozen whole blood, isolated PBMCs, or DNA extracted from either of those sample types. These data come from a study of blood T cell repertoires in COVID-19 (dated by TCRdb to the early 2020s). For context, the study as a whole: Samples from collaborators originated in the United States, Italy and Spain and spanned both the acute and convalescent phases of COVID-19. A de-identified subject ID, COVID-19 status, age in years and sex were almost always included in the sample metadata. The prospective study material was composed of cDNA or gDNA derived from T cells, B-cell-depleted T cells, or PBMCs. The samples were drawn from two sources: the first 160 participants of the ongoing ImmuneRACE study, and 1,000 to 1,500 subjects contributed by 6 global collaborators. The repertoires were released in a freely available public database intended as a resource for research on the immune response to SARS-CoV-2. The dataset comprised deeply sampled blood TCRbeta repertoires from subjects exposed to, actively infected with, or recovered from COVID-19. HLA class I and class II types, where available, came from metadata supplied by the sample provider rather than from assay-based typing. Summary of the overall study and its limitations: How much clinical and demographic metadata was included differed by source and by participant, and the metadata was provided uncurated.

TCRbeta CDR3 regions were amplified from genomic DNA using the immunoSEQ Assay, a bias-controlled multiplex PCR. In the paper's pipeline: Nucleated cell counts per sample were estimated from amplification of reference gene primers within the assay. To quantify the absolute abundance of each unique TCRbeta CDR3 rearrangement, sequence reads were collapsed and filtered. Productive Simpson clonality was computed per sample as the square root of Simpson's diversity index over productive rearrangements. TCRdb stores this immuneACCESS table with in-frame sequences only. Part of the clones is absent; in the studies checked, under half of the shortfall reflects unresolved V genes, and no reason is known for the rest. The V and J calls and clone size come from that table; D and trimming were worked out from the DNA. Counted in this sample were approximately 260,000 clones; around 83% of them appeared once. Over 10% of the sample belongs to the ten largest clones.

The TCR comes from a woman in her sixties or seventies with active or convalescent COVID-19. Sequencing input: peripheral blood. The chain is assembled from TRBV18 and TRBJ2-2; TRBD1 agrees with 9 junctional bases. This receptor carries the CDR3 CASSPPNRGRDTGELFF. The nucleotides read TGTGCCAGCTCACCACCTAACAGGGGGCGAGACACCGGGGAGCTGTTTTTT. The CDR3 plus the reference TRBV18 and TRBJ2-2 genes for the other parts give the full variable domain: NAGVMQNPRHLVRRRGQEARLRCSPMKGHSHVYWYRQLPEEGLKFMVYLQKENIIDESGMPKERFSAEFPKEGPSILRIQQVVRGDSAAYFCASSPPNRGRDTGELFFGEGSRLTVL.